The following is a T cell receptor (beta chain) sequence with its context. What it binds is not known. The data are from a study of CD4 T cell repertoires in COVID-19. Background on the study: CFSE-low cells expanded roughly nine days with IL-2, then restimulated with other coronavirus spikes. Whole-study findings and limits: Several top expanded SARS-CoV-2-reactive clonotypes were shared by two or three memory subsets. In SARS-CoV and/or HKU1 spike cultures, between about 6.5 and 28% of SARS-CoV-2 clonotypes reappeared.

Sequenced by immunoSEQ multiplex PCR; TCRdb stores in-frame clones only, minus some. This table has tens of thousands of clones, over 75% appearing once. The memory T cells were sequenced right after ex vivo isolation, without culture. Germline V lookup: CDR1 SGDLS, CDR2 YYNGEE. The CDR3 runs to 14 residues. Trimming cost V 0 bases and J 5 bases, with 9 bases left between them. J is TRBJ1-3 and V is TRBV9; unclear D gene. The receptor was derived from a human donor who had COVID-19. The specimen was central memory CD4+ T cells from blood, collected before the COVID-19 pandemic. The chain's CDR3 is CASSVEPGRNTIYF. CDR3 sequence (DNA): TGTGCCAGCAGCGTAGAACCAGGCAGAAACACCATATATTTT.